The 32 T cell receptor beta chains presented below share a single source sample, sequenced in a study of blood T cell repertoires in COVID-19. Method: immunoSEQ multiplex PCR; TCRdb's copy keeps in-frame clones and lacks some. The sample has approximately 310,000 clones, 75% to 90% seen once. Material: PBMCs or T cells enriched from blood (not recorded which). The source is a woman younger than 45 who had been exposed to COVID-19.

This chain uses TRBV10-3 with TRBJ1-1; D gene unclear. The germline gives CDR1 ENHRY, CDR2 SYGVKD. The CDR3 covers 12 residues. V was cut by 10 bases and J by 3 bases, with 12 bases left in between. For the CDR3, the DNA is TGTGCCACTAGACGAAGAGACACTGAAGCTTTCTTT. Protein: CATRRRDTEAFF.

This chain uses TRBV7-2 with TRBJ2-3; D might be TRBD2 (6 bases). The CDR3 extends over 17 amino acids. Per the germline V gene, CDR1 is SGHTA and CDR2 is FQGNSA. Between the trimmed V and J ends, which lost 5 bases and 4 bases, there was a span of 22 bases. CDR3 protein: CASSPSVGGVFSDTQYF. The DNA of the CDR3 is TGTGCCAGCAGCCCTTCGGTAGGCGGGGTGTTCTCAGATACGCAGTATTTT.

V and J are TRBV28 and TRBJ1-1; 7 nucleotides line up with TRBD1. Germline lookup yields CDR1 MDHEN and CDR2 SYDVKM. With V trimmed by 6 bases and J by 7 bases, 8 bases remained unmatched. This CDR3 is 13 amino acids long. The CDR3 bases are TGTGCCAGCAGACCCTACAGGGGAGTTGAAGCTTTCTTT. Protein sequence: CASRPYRGVEAFF.

This clone appeared many times. This chain connects TRBV19 to TRBJ2-1; D perhaps matches TRBD2 (5 bases). CDR1 LNHDA and CDR2 SQIVND come from the germline V gene (reference sequence). This CDR3 has 12 amino acids. V gave up 6 bases and J gave up 8 bases, with 11 bases separating them. The CDR3 DNA sequence: TGTGCCAGTAGCGCACCGAGGGATGAGCAGTTCTTC. It yields the protein CASSAPRDEQFF.

This chain connects TRBV12-5 to TRBJ1-5; D remains unclear. CDR3 length: 15 residues. V was shortened by 0 bases and J by 3 bases, with 9 bases between the two germline ends. Per the germline V gene, CDR1 is LGHNT and CDR2 is FRNRAP. The CDR3 DNA sequence: TGTGCTAGTGGTTTGGTACCGGAGGACAATCAGCCCCAGCATTTT. Translated: CASGLVPEDNQPQHF.

The chain links TRBV29-1 to TRBJ1-2; D unresolved. Germline V CDR1 and CDR2: SQVTM, ANQGSEA. V lost 2 bases and J lost 2, with 9 bases in between. The CDR3 has 13 amino acids. CDR3 in DNA: TGCAGCGTTGAACAGATTCAAAACTATGGCTACACCTTC. As protein: CSVEQIQNYGYTF.

This chain uses TRBV6-5 with TRBJ2-7, with a weak D call TRBD1 (6 bases). V lost 4 bases to trimming and J lost 6 bases, with 16 bases between them. This CDR3 is 14 amino acids long. CDR1 is MNHEY, CDR2 SVGAGI, per germline. For the CDR3, the DNA is TGTGCCAGCAGTTGGGACCGGGACATGGGCGAGCAGTACTTC. Translating gives CASSWDRDMGEQYF.

The rearrangement links TRBV6-1 to TRBJ2-7, with 7 bases matching TRBD1. This CDR3 has 16 residues. Per the germline V gene, CDR1 is MNHNS and CDR2 is SASEGT. V trimming: 2 bases; J trimming: 2 bases; junction bases outside the gene matches: 9. CDR3 DNA: TGTGCCAGCAGTGAAAGCGACAGGGTTACCACCTACGAGCAGTACTTC. Protein sequence: CASSESDRVTTYEQYF.

The rearrangement uses TRBV4-1 and TRBJ1-5; TRBD1 matches at 7 bases. The CDR3 length is 17 residues. The V gene end was trimmed by 0 bases and the J gene end by 0 bases; junction bases not matched to a gene: 5. Germline CDR1 and CDR2: MGHRA and YSYEKL. The DNA for the CDR3 is TGCGCCAGCAGCCAAGATCCTCCAGGGGGTAGCAATCAGCCCCAGCATTTT. Amino acid sequence: CASSQDPPGGSNQPQHF.

Only one count was recorded for this clone. The genes are TRBV7-2 and TRBJ2-7, with D perhaps TRBD2 (5 bases). Germline CDR1 SGHTA, CDR2 FQGNSA. The CDR3 has 13 residues. Trimming shortened V by 1 base and J by 9 bases, and 13 bases separated the two germline ends. The CDR3 sequence: CASSLGPLATQYF. The CDR3 DNA reads TGTGCCAGCAGCTTAGGCCCCCTAGCAACGCAGTACTTC.

The gene calls are TRBV10-1 and TRBJ2-1; no reliable D call. Trimming cost V 5 bases and J 0 bases, with 17 bases left between them. Germline CDR1 and CDR2: WNHNN and SYGVQD (reference sequence). This CDR3 is 17 amino acids long. In DNA form, the CDR3 reads TGCGCCAGCAGTCTCTCTCTAGAGGAACCCTCCTACAATGAGCAGTTCTTC. Translating it yields CASSLSLEEPSYNEQFF.

The sample holds many counts of this clone. The chain couples TRBV24-1 to TRBJ2-1; weak D call: TRBD1 (6 bases). Trimming cost V 8 bases and J 10 bases, with 17 bases left between them. Germline assignment: CDR1 KGHDR and CDR2 SFDVKD. This CDR3 comprises 13 residues. The CDR3 sequence is CATTATGLGEQFF. The CDR3 bases are TGTGCCACCACCGCGACAGGTCTGGGCGAGCAGTTCTTC.

The chain combines TRBV19 with TRBJ1-2; D not resolved. Trimming stripped 2 bases from V and 2 bases from J, with 6 bases between. There are 13 residues in the CDR3. Per the germline V gene, CDR1 is LNHDA and CDR2 is SQIVND (reference sequence). In DNA, the CDR3 is TGTGCCAGTAGTATACGGCGGAACTATGGCTACACCTTC. Its translation: CASSIRRNYGYTF.

This chain links TRBV5-1 with TRBJ1-1; D not certain. With 2 bases removed from V and 4 bases from J, the gap between germline ends came to 12 bases. The CDR3 consists of 14 residues. The V gene's germline CDR1 is SGHRS and CDR2 YFSETQ. The CDR3 region has the DNA TGCGCCAGCAGCTTATACGAGGGTGGCACTGAAGCTTTCTTT. Protein product: CASSLYEGGTEAFF.

The chain links TRBV24-1 to TRBJ1-5; TRBD1 is a possible D gene (5 bases). This CDR3 comprises 14 residues. With 7 bases removed from V and 4 bases from J, the gap between germline ends came to 13 bases. Germline V gene lookup returns CDR1 KGHDR and CDR2 SFDVKD. The CDR3 reads CATRGTGGNQPQHF. CDR3 bases: TGTGCCACCAGGGGGACTGGGGGGAATCAGCCCCAGCATTTT.

The chain couples TRBV6-5 to TRBJ2-4; no firm D call. V was clipped by 5 bases and J by 8 bases, with 19 bases between them. Looked up from germline, CDR1 is MNHEY and CDR2 is SVGAGI. This CDR3 region has 15 residues. This chain's CDR3 is CASSPLTVRSDIQYF. The DNA for the CDR3 is TGTGCCAGCAGTCCCCTAACAGTCAGAAGTGACATTCAGTACTTC.

The chain combines TRBV24-1 with TRBJ2-3, with TRBD2 identical over 13 bases. The CDR3 totals 15 residues. Germline V CDR1 and CDR2: KGHDR, SFDVKD. V trimming: 4 bases; J trimming: 7 bases; junction bases outside the gene matches: 4. CDR3: CATSDGTSGAYTQYF. As DNA, the CDR3 is TGTGCCACCAGTGACGGGACTAGCGGGGCTTATACGCAGTATTTT.

The chain couples TRBV4-2 to TRBJ1-5, with 8 bases lining up with TRBD1. V was pared by 0 bases and J by 2 bases, with 6 bases of the junction left unmatched. Germline V gene sequence: CDR1 LGHNA, CDR2 YNFKEQ. The CDR3 runs 17 residues. CDR3 coding DNA: TGTGCCAGCAGCCAAGATCAAGAGACAGGGGGCAATCAGCCCCAGCATTTT. Translation: CASSQDQETGGNQPQHF.

V usage is TRBV15 and J usage is TRBJ2-3; no clear D. The V end lost 5 bases, the J end lost 8 bases, and 11 bases lay between the germline ends. The CDR3 runs to 12 residues. Germline V gene lookup returns CDR1 LNHNV and CDR2 YYDKDF (reference sequence). As DNA, the CDR3 is TGTGCCACCAGCTCCCACCTAAGTACGCAGTATTTT. This gives the protein CATSSHLSTQYF.

J is TRBJ1-4 and V is TRBV6-5, with D possibly being TRBD1 (6 bases). The germline gives CDR1 MNHEY, CDR2 SVGAGI. The length of the CDR3 is 14 residues. The ends were cut back, 6 bases at V and 8 bases at J, with 16 bases in the middle. CDR3 region: CASRRGRGKEKLFF. For the CDR3, the DNA is TGTGCCAGCAGAAGAGGGAGGGGGAAGGAAAAACTGTTTTTT.

The genes are TRBV5-1 and TRBJ2-1; D is undetermined. V lost 0 bases to trimming and J lost 5 bases, with 6 bases between them. CDR1 and CDR2 from the germline V gene are SGHRS and YFSETQ. The CDR3 covers 13 residues. The CDR3 bases are TGCGCCAGCAGCTTGGCCGTTAACAATGAGCAGTTCTTC. This gives the protein CASSLAVNNEQFF. The variable domain in full, with the rest retrieved from reference TRBV5-1 and TRBJ2-1, is KAGVTQTPRYLIKTRGQQVTLSCSPISGHRSVSWYQQTPGQGLQFLFEYFSETQRNKGNFPGRFSGRQFSNSRSEMNVSTLELGDSALYLCASSLAVNNEQFFGPGTRLTVL.

V gene TRBV9 combines with J gene TRBJ2-1; 10 positions agree with TRBD1. The CDR3 sequence is 15 residues long. From germline, CDR1 is SGDLS and CDR2 YYNGEE. V shed 0 bases and J 6 bases; nucleotides not matched to a gene: 3. CDR3 amino acids: CASSVGDRGINEQFF. The CDR3 DNA reads TGTGCCAGCAGCGTAGGGGACAGGGGTATCAATGAGCAGTTCTTC.

The chain combines TRBV7-8 with TRBJ1-2; 7 nucleotides align to TRBD1. Germline assignment: CDR1 SGHVS and CDR2 FQNEAQ. Trimming took 5 bases from V and 8 from J; bases not matched to a gene: 14. CDR3 length: 15 amino acids. The CDR3 region has the DNA TGTGCCAGCAGCCTCCGACAGGGAACCTCGGGGGGCTACACCTTC. Translation gives CASSLRQGTSGGYTF.

In this sample, this clone turned up a few times. J is TRBJ1-5 and V is TRBV28; no clear D gene. The CDR3 spans 14 residues. Trimming shortened V by 2 bases and J by 3 bases, and 8 bases separated the two germline ends. Germline assignment: CDR1 MDHEN and CDR2 SYDVKM. The CDR3 loop is CASSLHSHNQPQHF. Written as DNA, the CDR3 is TGTGCCAGCAGTTTACACAGCCACAATCAGCCCCAGCATTTT.

This clone occurred once. V usage is TRBV5-6 and J usage is TRBJ1-4; D not certain. V shed 0 bases and J shed 8 bases, with 5 bases lying between them. CDR3 length: 12 amino acids. Germline CDR1 SGHDT, CDR2 YYEEEE. CDR3 sequence (DNA): TGTGCCAGCAGCTTGGAAAGCGAAAAACTGTTTTTT. This sequence encodes CASSLESEKLFF.

V usage is TRBV28 and J usage is TRBJ2-3, with TRBD1 matching 10 bases. The germline CDR1 and CDR2 sequences are MDHEN and SYDVKM. The CDR3 length is 16 residues. V gave up 4 bases and J gave up 2 bases; unmatched junction bases: 6. CDR3 loop: CASSSTGTGDTDTQYF. The DNA of the CDR3 is TGTGCCAGCAGTTCCACCGGGACAGGGGACACAGATACGCAGTATTTT.

The chain links TRBV27 to TRBJ2-7; 7 nucleotides line up with TRBD2. CDR3 size: 15 residues. The ends lost 1 base at V and 5 bases at J; junction bases unmatched: 8. Per germline, CDR1 MNHEY and CDR2 SMNVEV (reference sequence). CDR3 protein: CASSLYLAVQNEQYF. For the CDR3, the DNA is TGTGCCAGCAGTTTATACCTAGCGGTTCAGAACGAGCAGTACTTC.

The chain is built from TRBV6-5 and TRBJ1-2; the match to TRBD1 covers 7 bases. V gave up 7 bases and J gave up 2 bases; unmatched junction bases: 10. This CDR3 spans 15 amino acids. Germline V gives CDR1 MNHEY, CDR2 SVGAGI. The CDR3 region has the DNA TGTGCCAGCATGAGACAGGGAACGGGAAACTATGGCTACACCTTC. Its protein product is CASMRQGTGNYGYTF.

The V call is TRBV28, the J call TRBJ1-1; a weak D match, TRBD1 (6 bases). The CDR3 extends over 14 amino acids. CDR1 MDHEN and CDR2 SYDVKM come from the germline V gene. The germline V and J ends were trimmed by 3 bases and 1 base, with 9 bases remaining between them. The CDR3 bases are TGTGCCAGCAGTTTGGGGGCTCGGAACACTGAAGCTTTCTTT. Protein sequence: CASSLGARNTEAFF.

The J gene is TRBJ2-3, the V gene TRBV7-9; TRBD2 is a possible D gene (5 bases). CDR1 is SEHNR, CDR2 FQNEAQ, per germline (reference sequence). The ends were cut back, 4 bases at V and 5 bases at J, with 16 bases in the middle. The CDR3 runs to 15 residues. The CDR3 nucleotides read TGTGCCAGCAGCTCCCAGGACTTAACCGGAGATACGCAGTATTTT. Residues: CASSSQDLTGDTQYF.

The V call is TRBV30, the J call TRBJ1-1; weak D call: TRBD1 (6 bases). CDR3 length: 14 residues. The germline V gene has CDR1 GTSNPN and CDR2 SVGIG (reference sequence). The CDR3 coding sequence is TGTGCTCGAACAGGGCAATCAATGAACACTGAAGCTTTCTTT. Translating gives CARTGQSMNTEAFF.

This clone has just one count. The V and J genes are TRBV10-1 and TRBJ1-6; 7 bases align to TRBD1. CDR3 length: 13 amino acids. Trimming at V came to 6 bases and at J to 9 bases, leaving 5 bases not matched to a gene. CDR1 is WNHNN, CDR2 SYGVQD, per germline (reference sequence). CDR3 protein: CASSPTGTSPLHF. CDR3 coding DNA: TGCGCCAGCAGCCCGACAGGGACTTCACCCCTCCACTTT.